One T cell receptor beta chain is described in this entry. Its antigen is currently unknown. This CDR3 region has 15 residues. Trimming left V 1 base short and J 4 bases short, with 10 bases between. Germline CDR1 and CDR2: SGHNT and YENEEA. The sample belongs to a study of blood T cells in healthy people across ages. Study results and caveats: Older age went with lower TCR beta diversity per million T cells, in a roughly linear way.

Then a second PCR, running roughly 7 to 11 cycles, was carried out with a sample-barcoded 5' primer and a J-beta primer mix. TCRdb reprocessed the 5' RACE reads with MiXCR, giving one entry per CDR3 protein. The top ten clones hold roughly an eighth of a sample with about 940,000 distinct CDR3 sequences, around 48% of them seen once. Sequencing input: blood. The rearrangement links TRBV11-3 to TRBJ2-2; D possibly corresponds to TRBD1 (5 bases). The clonotype comes from a man aged 30 to 45 in good health. The CDR3 reads CASSLVGATTGELFF. CDR3 nucleotide sequence: TGTGCCAGCAGCTTAGTAGGGGCCACCACCGGGGAGCTGTTTTTT.